The present T cell receptor beta chain was sequenced within a study of blood T cell repertoires in COVID-19. Study-wide background: The United States, Italy and Spain provided the acute and convalescent COVID-19 samples. T cells, B-cell-depleted T cells, or PBMCs provided the cDNA or gDNA that served as material.

Trimming removed 0 bases at V and 14 bases at J, with 20 bases between. Germline loops: CDR1 LGHDT, CDR2 YNNKEL (reference sequence). This CDR3 spans 15 amino acids. In the original analysis: How many nucleated cells were present was estimated from reference gene primer amplification. TCRdb's table, derived via immunoSEQ multiplex PCR, lists solely in-frame clones and lacks some. The V and J calls and clone size were taken over from that table, and D and trimming were inferred from the DNA. The sample has 170,000 or so clones; 65% to 85% are singletons. Source material: peripheral blood. The sequence came from a woman between 55 and 75 years old with acute or convalescent COVID-19. The chain carries TRBV3-1 (or the pseudogene TRBV3-2) and TRBJ1-3; maybe TRBD1 (5 bases). For the CDR3, the DNA is TGTGCCAGCAGCCAAGAGTGGGGGGTAGTGGGGCCGTTATATTTT. Translated, it gives CASSQEWGVVGPLYF.